The 10 T cell receptor beta chains below come from one sample, sequenced in a study of T-cell reconstitution after alpha-beta-depleted transplantation in children. TCRbeta library preparation incorporated unique molecular identifiers. TCRdb reanalysed the PCR reads using MiXCR and keeps one entry per CDR3 protein. The repertoire has about 980,000 distinct CDR3 sequences, 25% to 30% of them found once; the top ten carry over 25%. The sequencing here drew on PBMCs, mostly from graft donor cells, taken 360 days after TCRalphabeta/CD19-depleted stem cell transplant. Receptors were obtained from a boy less than two years old who had a stem cell transplant for SCID, so the T cells may come from the graft donor.

This chain connects TRBV18 to TRBJ2-1; D is unclear. Germline loops: CDR1 KGHSH, CDR2 LQKENI. The CDR3 contains 15 residues. Between the trimmed V and J ends, which lost 0 bases and 6 bases, there was a span of 12 bases. The chain's CDR3 is CASSPPWQLINEQFF. DNA for the CDR3: TGTGCCAGCTCACCACCGTGGCAGCTTATCAATGAGCAGTTCTTC.

The chain recombines TRBV12-3 or TRBV12-4 with TRBJ1-2; 8 positions match TRBD1. This CDR3 spans 13 amino acids. The V gene end was trimmed by 3 bases and the J gene end by 7 bases; junction bases not matched to a gene: 4. DNA for the CDR3: TGTGCCAGCAGTTTCCCGGACAGGGCTGGCTACACCTTC. Protein sequence: CASSFPDRAGYTF.

This clonotype was seen more than once but under ten times. The J gene is TRBJ2-3, the V gene TRBV20-1; 7 bases fit TRBD2. The CDR3 runs 14 residues. The germline CDR1 and CDR2 sequences are DFQATT and SNEGSKA (reference sequence). J was trimmed by 3 bases and V by 3 bases; bases with no gene match: 6. In DNA form, the CDR3 reads TGCAGTGCTAGTACAGCGGGGACGACAGATACGCAGTATTTT. It encodes CSASTAGTTDTQYF.

This clonotype was picked up a small number of times. The CDR3 is CASSYDSNTGELFF. As DNA, the CDR3 is TGTGCCAGCAGCTATGACAGCAACACCGGGGAGCTGTTTTTT. This chain connects TRBV7-2 to TRBJ2-2, with TRBD1 as a possible D gene (5 bases). Trimming left V 4 bases short and J 2 bases short, with 8 bases between. The CDR3 has 14 amino acids. Germline V lookup: CDR1 SGHTA, CDR2 FQGNSA.

This clonotype has ten or more counts. This rearrangement joins TRBV6-5 to TRBJ2-2, with TRBD1 as a possible D gene (6 bases). V lost 2 bases and J lost 2, with 15 bases in between. In germline, CDR1 is MNHEY, CDR2 SVGAGI. This CDR3 is built from 17 residues. In DNA, the CDR3 is TGTGCCAGCAGTTACCCTTTACAGGGTCCCAACACCGGGGAGCTGTTTTTT. It encodes CASSYPLQGPNTGELFF.

This clonotype was counted only a few times. The J gene is TRBJ1-1, the V gene TRBV29-1; tentatively, D is TRBD1 (5 bases). Trimming removed 4 bases from V and 6 bases from J, with 27 bases in between. The CDR3 runs to 17 residues. Germline loops: CDR1 SQVTM, CDR2 ANQGSEA. In DNA form, the CDR3 reads TGCAGCGTTGGGGTCCTACAGGTTGGAGGCGGGACGGCTGAAGCTTTCTTT. The encoded protein is CSVGVLQVGGGTAEAFF. Supplemented by reference TRBV29-1 and TRBJ1-1, the full variable domain reads SAVISQKPSRDICQRGTSLTIQCQVDSQVTMMFWYRQQPGQSLTLIATANQGSEATYESGFVIDKFPISRPNLTFSTLTVSNMSPEDSSIYLCSVGVLQVGGGTAEAFFGQGTRLTVV.

V gene TRBV7-9 combines with J gene TRBJ1-5; TRBD1 matches at 7 bases. V trimming: 1 base; J trimming: 3 bases; junction bases outside the gene matches: 6. The CDR3 has 16 residues. In germline, CDR1 is SEHNR, CDR2 FQNEAQ (reference sequence). CDR3 region: CASSLGAGGPNQPQHF. For the CDR3, the DNA is TGTGCCAGCAGCTTAGGGGCAGGGGGGCCCAATCAGCCCCAGCATTTT.

This clonotype was counted between two and nine times. The genes are TRBV6-1 and TRBJ1-2, with a tentative D call TRBD1 (6 bases). This CDR3 is built from 14 residues. V lost 5 bases and J 3 bases, leaving 13 bases between the germline ends. The germline CDR1 and CDR2 sequences are MNHNS and SASEGT. In DNA form, the CDR3 reads TGTGCCAGCAGTCGAGACAGGACGGACTATGGCTACACCTTC. It specifies CASSRDRTDYGYTF.

This clonotype was seen only a few times. The chain couples TRBV6-4 to TRBJ2-7; possible D gene TRBD2, 6 bases. Germline loops: CDR1 MRHNA, CDR2 SNTAGT. V was clipped by 4 bases and J by 2 bases, with 21 bases between them. CDR3 size: 17 residues. DNA for the CDR3: TGTGCCAGCAGTGGGGGACTTCCATTGGGGGACCCCTACGAGCAGTACTTC. It is translated as CASSGGLPLGDPYEQYF.

This sequence joins TRBV12-3 or TRBV12-4 and TRBJ1-1, with D unresolved. Trimming shortened V by 3 bases and J by 0 bases, and 11 bases separated the two germline ends. The CDR3 spans 15 residues. The CDR3 spells CASSFSGSVNTEAFF. CDR3 nucleotides: TGTGCCAGCAGTTTTTCGGGGAGTGTGAACACTGAAGCTTTCTTT.